This record looks at one T cell receptor beta chain sequence and its context. What it binds is not known. This sample was included in a study of OX40 agonist ivuxolimab in advanced cancers. As for the study in general: Clinicians treated patients with ivuxolimab, an agonistic anti-OX40 (CD134) antibody.

Repertoires were generated with immunoSEQ multiplex PCR, while TCRdb's copy carries only in-frame clones and drops some. The table lists about 50,000 clones, about 79% of them singletons, with more than 1.1% in the top ten. Study-wide points: Clonal expansion was seen in CD4+ and CD8+ blood T cells by week 6 at 0.1 to 3.0 mg/kg. A proportion of nonresponders additionally exhibited low normalized T-cell clonal expansion.

This receptor was taken from an adult with an advanced solid tumor such as melanoma, head and neck, liver or kidney cancer. This specimen consisted of CD4+ or CD8+ T cells sorted from blood, obtained in a trial of the OX40 agonist ivuxolimab.

In DNA form, the CDR3 reads TGTGCCACCAGCGAACTAGCGGGGGGGCAGGACGAGCAGTACTTC. Residues: CATSELAGGQDEQYF. The V and J genes are TRBV15 and TRBJ2-7; 13 bases match TRBD2. V lost 5 bases and J lost 5; bases outside the gene matches: 6. Germline loops: CDR1 LNHNV, CDR2 YYDKDF (reference sequence). This CDR3 spans 15 amino acids. Using reference TRBV15 and TRBJ2-7 for the parts outside the CDR3, the full variable domain is DAMVIQNPRYQVTQFGKPVTLSCSQTLNHNVMYWYQQKSSQAPKLLFHYYDKDFNNEADTPDNFQSRRPNTSFCFLDIRSPGLGDTAMYLCATSELAGGQDEQYFGPGTRLTVT.